A selection of T cell receptor beta chains follows, all from one sample in a study of technical replicates of blood from several donors. Profiled with immunoSEQ multiplex PCR; TCRdb holds only in-frame clones, not every one. The table records approximately 99,000 clones, 95% of them present only once. The specimen was T cells isolated from PBMCs. These receptors were obtained from a human donor in good health. The CDR3 runs from the conserved cysteine through the conserved F or W. Fields, in order: D gene, clone size, J gene, V gene, CDR3 protein, CDR3 DNA. The D gene is left open where the match is weak. Some rows mark clone size as missing; the rest say once, few, many or name a class of expanded clone.

>TRBD1|once|TRBJ2-7|TRBV25-1
CASSGQGPPYEQYF
TGTGCCAGCAGCGGACAGGGACCCCCCTACGAGCAGTACTTC
>TRBD1|once|TRBJ2-1|TRBV18
CASSRRQGAWDNEQFF
TGTGCCAGCTCAAGACGACAGGGGGCGTGGGACAATGAGCAGTTCTTC
>TRBD1|.|TRBJ2-1|TRBV19
CASSRLGQILNEQFF
TGTGCCAGTAGTCGGTTGGGACAGATCCTCAATGAGCAGTTCTTC
>TRBD1|.|TRBJ1-1|TRBV6-5
CASTLRQGALTEAFF
TGTGCCAGCACCCTCCGACAGGGGGCGCTCACTGAAGCTTTCTTT
>.|.|TRBJ1-1|TRBV4-1
CASSQVRGTEAFF
TGCGCCAGCAGCCAAGTCAGGGGCACTGAAGCTTTCTTT
>.|.|TRBJ2-7|TRBV6-5
CASSYSNRGSYEQYF
TGTGCCAGCAGTTACTCGAACCGGGGCTCCTACGAGCAGTACTTC
>.|.|TRBJ1-2|TRBV5-4
CASSPDSNYGYTF
TGTGCCAGCAGCCCGGACTCAAACTATGGCTACACCTTC
>TRBD1|.|TRBJ2-5|TRBV7-8
CASSFRDRAETQYF
TGTGCCAGCAGCTTCCGGGACAGGGCGGAGACCCAGTACTTC
>.|once|TRBJ2-5|TRBV11-2
CASSLGASGWETQYF
TGTGCCAGCAGCCTGGGAGCATCCGGCTGGGAGACCCAGTACTTC
>TRBD2|.|TRBJ2-3|TRBV4-2
CASSQEPSGGSSTDTQYF
TGTGCCAGCAGCCAAGAACCTAGCGGGGGGTCAAGCACAGATACGCAGTATTTT
>.|.|TRBJ2-1|TRBV9
CASSDMYEQFF
TGTGCCAGCAGCGATATGTATGAGCAGTTCTTC
>.|.|TRBJ1-1|TRBV5-6
CASIVQGNTEAFF
TGTGCCAGCATTGTACAGGGGAACACTGAAGCTTTCTTT
>TRBD2|.|TRBJ2-1|TRBV7-2
CASRRGGSYNEQFF
TGTGCCAGCCGGCGGGGGGGTTCCTACAATGAGCAGTTCTTC
>TRBD1|.|TRBJ2-7|TRBV19
CASTGTGGYEQYF
TGTGCCAGTACCGGGACAGGGGGCTACGAGCAGTACTTC
>TRBD1|once|TRBJ2-7|TRBV9
CASSVVGDRDDEQYF
TGTGCCAGCAGCGTAGTGGGGGACAGGGACGACGAGCAGTACTTC
>TRBD1|.|TRBJ2-5|TRBV2
CASTNQGAPDETQYF
TGTGCCAGCACCAATCAGGGGGCTCCGGATGAGACCCAGTACTTC
>.|once|TRBJ1-1|TRBV7-9
CASSLDSYTEAFF
TGTGCCAGCAGTCTCGACAGCTACACTGAAGCTTTCTTT
>.|.|TRBJ2-5|TRBV6-1
CASSERRGLNTETQYF
TGTGCCAGCAGTGAGCGACGGGGGTTAAATACTGAGACCCAGTACTTC
>TRBD2|.|TRBJ2-7|TRBV7-9
CASSYLGLAAGEQYF
TGTGCCAGCAGCTACCTGGGACTAGCCGCGGGTGAGCAGTACTTC
>.|once|TRBJ1-1|TRBV5-6
CASSSPWGRTNEAFF
TGTGCCAGCAGCTCACCCTGGGGCAGGACGAATGAAGCTTTCTTT
>.|.|TRBJ2-1|TRBV29-1
CSVGIGYYNEQFF
TGCAGCGTCGGGATAGGGTACTACAATGAGCAGTTCTTC
>.|.|TRBJ1-1|TRBV18
CASSPQENTEAFF
TGTGCCAGCTCACCGCAGGAGAACACTGAAGCTTTCTTT
>TRBD1|.|TRBJ2-3|TRBV6-4
CASRQGGGTDTQYF
TGTGCCAGTCGACAGGGTGGAGGCACAGATACGCAGTATTTT
>TRBD2|.|TRBJ2-1|TRBV4-1
CASSEAGTSGRLAEQFF
TGCGCCAGCAGCGAGGCCGGGACTAGCGGGAGACTGGCTGAGCAGTTCTTC
>TRBD1|.|TRBJ1-4|TRBV14
CASSHLGTATNEKLFF
TGTGCCAGCAGCCATCTCGGGACAGCAACTAATGAAAAACTGTTTTTT
>TRBD2|.|TRBJ2-2|TRBV29-1
CGLAGPNTGELFF
TGCGGACTAGCGGGACCGAACACCGGGGAGCTGTTTTTT
>TRBD2|.|TRBJ2-7|TRBV5-1
CASSPTSGSFEQYF
TGCGCCAGCAGCCCTACTAGCGGGAGCTTCGAGCAGTACTTC
>TRBD2|.|TRBJ2-2|TRBV29-1
CSVEDLAGGLTGELFF
TGCAGCGTTGAAGATTTAGCGGGGGGACTCACCGGGGAGCTGTTTTTT
>.|.|TRBJ1-5|TRBV19
CANLFEEAPDQPQHF
TGTGCCAACCTCTTCGAGGAGGCCCCCGATCAGCCCCAGCATTTT
>.|.|TRBJ1-5|TRBV6-1
CASSLVRGSNQPQHF
TGTGCCAGCAGCCTTGTTCGAGGGTCCAATCAGCCCCAGCATTTT
>TRBD2|.|TRBJ2-1|TRBV10-1
CASSESSGGAVYEQFF
TGCGCCAGCAGTGAGAGTAGCGGGGGGGCAGTTTATGAGCAGTTCTTC
>TRBD1|.|TRBJ1-6|TRBV6-5
CASTATGAYNSPLHF
TGTGCCAGCACCGCTACAGGGGCATATAATTCACCCCTCCACTTT
>.|.|TRBJ2-7|TRBV9
CASSPWEQSSYEQYF
TGTGCCAGCAGCCCGTGGGAGCAGAGCTCCTACGAGCAGTACTTC
>TRBD2|.|TRBJ2-2|TRBV10-2
CASSSDRTSGGSPLNTGELFF
TGCGCCAGCAGTTCAGACAGGACTAGCGGGGGGTCACCTCTAAACACCGGGGAGCTGTTTTTT
>TRBD1|.|TRBJ2-2|TRBV7-9
CASSLFRGFAGELFF
TGTGCCAGCAGCTTGTTCAGGGGGTTTGCCGGGGAGCTGTTTTTT
>TRBD1|.|TRBJ2-7|TRBV19
CASSRPGQPDEQYF
TGTGCCAGTAGTAGACCGGGACAGCCCGACGAGCAGTACTTC
>TRBD2|.|TRBJ2-3|TRBV5-1
CASRAGTSGGTDTQYF
TGCGCCAGCAGAGCTGGCACTAGCGGTGGCACAGATACGCAGTATTTT
>TRBD2|.|TRBJ2-5|TRBV7-2
CASSLKGLAGGPWETQYF
TGTGCCAGCAGCTTAAAGGGACTAGCGGGGGGGCCATGGGAGACCCAGTACTTC
>TRBD1|.|TRBJ2-5|TRBV5-1
CASSLGDRGKEETQYF
TGCGCCAGCAGCTTGGGGGACAGGGGGAAAGAAGAGACCCAGTACTTC
>TRBD2|.|TRBJ2-7|TRBV19
CASSWTSGTSYEQYF
TGTGCCAGTAGTTGGACTAGCGGGACCTCCTACGAGCAGTACTTC
>TRBD1|.|TRBJ1-6|TRBV7-2
CASSLEGAPNSPLHF
TGTGCCAGCAGCTTAGAGGGGGCCCCTAATTCACCCCTCCACTTT
>TRBD1|once|TRBJ2-5|TRBV18
CASWNWDSQETQYF
TGTGCCAGCTGGAACTGGGACAGCCAAGAGACCCAGTACTTC